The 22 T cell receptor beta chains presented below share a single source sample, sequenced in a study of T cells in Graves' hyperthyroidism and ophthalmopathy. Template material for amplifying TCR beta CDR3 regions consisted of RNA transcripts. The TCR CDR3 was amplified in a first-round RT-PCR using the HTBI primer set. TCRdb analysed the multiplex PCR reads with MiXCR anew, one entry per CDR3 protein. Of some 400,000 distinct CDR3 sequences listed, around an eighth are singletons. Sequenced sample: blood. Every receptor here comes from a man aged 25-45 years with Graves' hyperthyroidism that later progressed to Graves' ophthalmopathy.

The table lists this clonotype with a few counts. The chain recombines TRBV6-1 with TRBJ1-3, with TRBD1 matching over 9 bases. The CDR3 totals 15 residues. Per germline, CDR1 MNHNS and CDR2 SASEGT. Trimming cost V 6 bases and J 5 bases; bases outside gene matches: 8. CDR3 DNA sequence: TGTGCCAGCAGCCCACAGGGGGCGAGTAGAAACACCATATATTTT. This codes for CASSPQGASRNTIYF.

CDR3 DNA: TGTGCCTGGAGTGCGGAGAAGGGGCAGGGATTAAAGGACACCTTC. Amino acids: CAWSAEKGQGLKDTF. This rearrangement joins TRBV30 to TRBJ1-2; D is perhaps TRBD1 (5 bases). Germline V gene sequence: CDR1 GTSNPN, CDR2 SVGIG (reference sequence). Trimming pared 1 base from V and 12 bases from J, leaving 24 bases between. This CDR3 has 15 residues.

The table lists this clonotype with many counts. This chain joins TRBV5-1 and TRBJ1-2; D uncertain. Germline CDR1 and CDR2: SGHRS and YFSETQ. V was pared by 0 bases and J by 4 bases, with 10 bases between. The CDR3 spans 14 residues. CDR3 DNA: TGCGCCAGCAGCTTGGACGGGAGAGGCTATGGCTACACCTTC. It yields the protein CASSLDGRGYGYTF. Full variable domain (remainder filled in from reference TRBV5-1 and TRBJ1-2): KAGVTQTPRYLIKTRGQQVTLSCSPISGHRSVSWYQQTPGQGLQFLFEYFSETQRNKGNFPGRFSGRQFSNSRSEMNVSTLELGDSALYLCASSLDGRGYGYTFGSGTRLTVV.

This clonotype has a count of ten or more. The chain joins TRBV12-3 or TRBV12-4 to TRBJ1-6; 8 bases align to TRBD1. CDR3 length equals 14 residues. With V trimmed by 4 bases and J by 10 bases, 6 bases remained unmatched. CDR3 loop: CASSSGQGKSPLHF. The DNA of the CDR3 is TGTGCCAGCAGTTCCGGACAGGGTAAATCACCCCTCCACTTT.

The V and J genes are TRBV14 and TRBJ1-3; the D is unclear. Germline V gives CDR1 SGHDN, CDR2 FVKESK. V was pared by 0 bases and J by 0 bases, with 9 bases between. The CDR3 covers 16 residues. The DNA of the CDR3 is TGTGCCAGCAGCCAAGAACACACGCTCTCTGGAAACACCATATATTTT. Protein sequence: CASSQEHTLSGNTIYF.

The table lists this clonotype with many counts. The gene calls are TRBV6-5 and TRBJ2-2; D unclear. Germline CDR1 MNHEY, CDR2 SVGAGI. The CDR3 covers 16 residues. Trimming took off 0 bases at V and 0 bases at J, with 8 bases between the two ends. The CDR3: CASSYSWTPNTGELFF. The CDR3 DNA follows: TGTGCCAGCAGTTACTCATGGACCCCGAACACCGGGGAGCTGTTTTTT.

The CDR3 coding sequence is TGTGCCAGCATCGGGTTGCGCTCTGGAAACACCATATATTTT. It is translated as CASIGLRSGNTIYF. The rearrangement uses TRBV6-1 and TRBJ1-3; D is unresolved. The CDR3 sequence is 14 residues long. Trimming took 7 bases from V and 0 from J, leaving 10 bases between them. CDR1 and CDR2 (germline): MNHNS, SASEGT.

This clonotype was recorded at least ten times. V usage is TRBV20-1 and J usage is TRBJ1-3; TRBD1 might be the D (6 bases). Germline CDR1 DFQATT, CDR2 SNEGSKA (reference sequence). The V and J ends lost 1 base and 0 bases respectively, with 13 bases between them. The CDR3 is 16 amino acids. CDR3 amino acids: CSARGGGSTSGNTIYF. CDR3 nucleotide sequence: TGCAGTGCTAGAGGTGGGGGCAGTACCTCTGGAAACACCATATATTTT.

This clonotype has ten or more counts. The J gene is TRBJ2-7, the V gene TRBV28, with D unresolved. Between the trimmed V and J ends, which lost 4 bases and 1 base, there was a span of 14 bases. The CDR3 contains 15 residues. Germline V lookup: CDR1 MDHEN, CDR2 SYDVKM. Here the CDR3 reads CASSSSRPYSYEQYF. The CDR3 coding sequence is TGTGCCAGCAGTTCCAGCCGGCCTTATTCCTACGAGCAGTACTTC.

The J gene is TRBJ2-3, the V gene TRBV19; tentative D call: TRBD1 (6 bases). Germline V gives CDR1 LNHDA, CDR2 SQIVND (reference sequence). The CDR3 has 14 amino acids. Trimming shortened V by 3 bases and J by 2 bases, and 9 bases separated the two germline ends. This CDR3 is CASSIRQATDTQYF. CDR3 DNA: TGTGCCAGTAGTATTAGACAGGCCACAGATACGCAGTATTTT.

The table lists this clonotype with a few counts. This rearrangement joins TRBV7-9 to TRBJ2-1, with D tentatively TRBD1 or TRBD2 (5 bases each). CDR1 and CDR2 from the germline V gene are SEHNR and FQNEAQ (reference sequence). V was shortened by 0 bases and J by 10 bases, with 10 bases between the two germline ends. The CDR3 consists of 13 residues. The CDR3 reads CASSLADGDEQFF. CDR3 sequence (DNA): TGTGCCAGCAGCTTAGCAGACGGGGACGAGCAGTTCTTC.

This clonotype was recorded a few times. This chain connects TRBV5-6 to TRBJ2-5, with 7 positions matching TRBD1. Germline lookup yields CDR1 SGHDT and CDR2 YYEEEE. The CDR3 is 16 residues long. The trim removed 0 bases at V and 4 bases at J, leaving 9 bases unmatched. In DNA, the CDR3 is TGTGCCAGCAGCTTGGTTTTCGGAACAGGGGTAGAGACCCAGTACTTC. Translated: CASSLVFGTGVETQYF.

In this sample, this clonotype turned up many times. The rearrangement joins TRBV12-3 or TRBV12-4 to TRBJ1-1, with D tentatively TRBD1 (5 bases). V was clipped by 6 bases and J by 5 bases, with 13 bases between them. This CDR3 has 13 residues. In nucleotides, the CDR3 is TGTGCCAGCAGCCCCCCGGGGGTGACTGAAGCTTTCTTT. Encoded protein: CASSPPGVTEAFF.

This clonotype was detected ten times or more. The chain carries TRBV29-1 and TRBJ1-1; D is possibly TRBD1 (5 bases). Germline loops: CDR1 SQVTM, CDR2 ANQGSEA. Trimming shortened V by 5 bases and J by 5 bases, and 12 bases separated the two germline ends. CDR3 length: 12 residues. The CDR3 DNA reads TGCAGCGTTCGGAAAGGGGTGACTGAAGCTTTCTTT. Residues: CSVRKGVTEAFF.

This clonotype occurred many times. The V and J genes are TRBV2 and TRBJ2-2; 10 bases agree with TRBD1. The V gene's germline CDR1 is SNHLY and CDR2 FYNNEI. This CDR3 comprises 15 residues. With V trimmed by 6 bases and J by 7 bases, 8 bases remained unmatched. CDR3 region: CASRAGTGASGELFF. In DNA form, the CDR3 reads TGTGCCAGCAGAGCCGGGACAGGGGCGAGCGGGGAGCTGTTTTTT.

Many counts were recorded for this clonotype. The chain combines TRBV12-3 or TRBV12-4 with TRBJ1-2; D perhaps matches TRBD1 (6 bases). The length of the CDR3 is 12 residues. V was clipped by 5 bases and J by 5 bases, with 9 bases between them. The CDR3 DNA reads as TGTGCCAGCAGTACAGGGAATTATGGCTACACCTTC. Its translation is CASSTGNYGYTF.

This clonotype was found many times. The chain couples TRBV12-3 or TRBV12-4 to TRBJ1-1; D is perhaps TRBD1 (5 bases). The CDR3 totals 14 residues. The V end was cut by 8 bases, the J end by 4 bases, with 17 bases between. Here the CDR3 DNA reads TGTGCCAGCGCGGGTGGGGCAGAGGGCACTGAAGCTTTCTTT. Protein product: CASAGGAEGTEAFF.

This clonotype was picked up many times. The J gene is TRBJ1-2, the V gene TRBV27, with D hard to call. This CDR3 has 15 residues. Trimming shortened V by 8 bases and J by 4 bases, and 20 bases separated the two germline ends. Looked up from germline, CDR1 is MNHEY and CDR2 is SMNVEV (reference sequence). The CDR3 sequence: CASPHNSGVLYGYTF. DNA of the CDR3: TGTGCCAGCCCCCACAACTCCGGGGTACTCTATGGCTACACCTTC.

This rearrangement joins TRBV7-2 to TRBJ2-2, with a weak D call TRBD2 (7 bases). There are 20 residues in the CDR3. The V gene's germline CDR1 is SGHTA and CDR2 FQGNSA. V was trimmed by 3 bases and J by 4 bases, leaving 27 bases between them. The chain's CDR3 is CASSLGRGGGRRASTGELFF. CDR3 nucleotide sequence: TGTGCCAGCAGCTTGGGTCGAGGGGGGGGTAGAAGGGCGAGCACCGGGGAGCTGTTTTTT.

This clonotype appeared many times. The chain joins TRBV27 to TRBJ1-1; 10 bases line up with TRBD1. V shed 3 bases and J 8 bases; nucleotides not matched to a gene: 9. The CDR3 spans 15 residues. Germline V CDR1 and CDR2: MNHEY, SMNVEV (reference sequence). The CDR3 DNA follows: TGTGCCAGCAGTTTTTCCCGACAGGGGGCGACCGAAGCTTTCTTT. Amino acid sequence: CASSFSRQGATEAFF.

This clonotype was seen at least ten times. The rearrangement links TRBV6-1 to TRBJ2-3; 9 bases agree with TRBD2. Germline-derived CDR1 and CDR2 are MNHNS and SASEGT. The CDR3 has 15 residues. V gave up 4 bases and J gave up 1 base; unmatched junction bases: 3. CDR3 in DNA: TGTGCCAGCAGTGTTTTAGCGGGGGGCACAGATACGCAGTATTTT. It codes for CASSVLAGGTDTQYF.

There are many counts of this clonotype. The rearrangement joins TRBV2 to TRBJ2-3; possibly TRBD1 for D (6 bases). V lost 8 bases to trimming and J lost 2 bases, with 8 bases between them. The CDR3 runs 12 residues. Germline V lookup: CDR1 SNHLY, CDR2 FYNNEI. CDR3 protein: CASRTDTDTQYF. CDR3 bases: TGTGCCAGCCGGACAGACACAGATACGCAGTATTTT.